A single T cell receptor (beta chain) is shown here with its context. Its antigen is still unknown. Using immunoSEQ multiplex PCR, the repertoire was profiled, and TCRdb retains in-frame clones only, with some absent. The table records 100,000 to 150,000 clones, roughly 84% of them present only once. These data come from a study of T cell responses to AZD1222 COVID-19 vaccine. Study-wide results and limits: Of spike-specific TCRs, nearly half reportedly target regions left unmutated in variants. Spike-specific TCR breadth and depth went up after people got two AZD1222 doses. AZD1222 recipients seropositive at baseline numbered only six or seven.

The ends were cut back, 5 bases at V and 4 bases at J, with 12 bases in the middle. Germline V gene lookup returns CDR1 SGHRS and CDR2 YFSETQ. CDR3 length: 13 residues. V is TRBV5-1 and J is TRBJ1-2; no clear D. The starting material was peripheral blood, obtained on day 0 of AZD1222 vaccination. This clonotype was sampled from an adult in good health. CDR3 sequence (DNA): TGCGCCAGCAGTTCTACCCTGCTCTATGGCTACACCTTC. Translated: CASSSTLLYGYTF.